One sample yielded the 11 T cell receptor beta chains listed below, sequenced in a study of cytomegalovirus exposure and HLA in healthy donors. Both 60 Vbeta primers and 13 Jbeta primers went into the PCR. Generated by immunoSEQ multiplex PCR, the TCRdb table keeps only in-frame clones and is missing some. Among 55,000 to 65,000 clones listed, over 70% were seen once. The specimen was PBMCs. Receptors were obtained from a woman aged 40 to 49 in good health and CMV-seronegative.

This clone was seen only once. The chain is built from TRBV19 and TRBJ1-2; 7 bases are a match to TRBD1. V was clipped by 9 bases and J by 4 bases; unmatched bases: 5. The CDR3 runs 12 residues. Germline V gene sequence: CDR1 LNHDA, CDR2 SQIVND (reference sequence). The DNA for the CDR3 is TGTGCCAGCACGGACAGGACCTATGGCTACACCTTC. Amino acids: CASTDRTYGYTF.

The gene calls are TRBV2 and TRBJ2-5; TRBD2 might be the D (5 bases). The CDR3 runs 13 residues. Per germline, CDR1 SNHLY and CDR2 FYNNEI. The germline V and J ends were trimmed by 4 bases and 5 bases, with 11 bases remaining between them. The CDR3 protein is CASSGGLVETQYF. The DNA for the CDR3 is TGTGCCAGCAGTGGAGGGCTAGTCGAGACCCAGTACTTC.

This chain connects TRBV7-2 to TRBJ1-3; TRBD1 agrees at 9 bases. Per the germline V gene, CDR1 is SGHTA and CDR2 is FQGNSA. This CDR3 has 14 amino acids. The V and J ends lost 3 bases and 8 bases, in that order; junction bases with no gene match: 5. The CDR3 protein is CASSFRTGVYTIYF. The CDR3 region has the DNA TGTGCCAGCAGCTTCCGGACAGGGGTGTACACCATATATTTT.

This clone showed up just a few times. The chain recombines TRBV28 with TRBJ1-1; tentative D call: TRBD1 (5 bases). V was shortened by 6 bases and J by 3 bases, with 14 bases between the two germline ends. From germline, CDR1 is MDHEN and CDR2 SYDVKM. The CDR3 spans 14 residues. CDR3 sequence: CASSIQAWHTEAFF. CDR3 coding DNA: TGTGCCAGCAGCATACAGGCCTGGCACACTGAAGCTTTCTTT. The full variable domain, its missing parts supplied by reference TRBV28 and TRBJ1-1, is DVKVTQSSRYLVKRTGEKVFLECVQDMDHENMFWYRQDPGLGLRLIYFSYDVKMKEKGDIPEGYSVSREKKERFSLILESASTNQTSMYLCASSIQAWHTEAFFGQGTRLTVV.

This chain links TRBV27 with TRBJ1-1; D may be TRBD1 (6 bases). Germline values: CDR1 MNHEY, CDR2 SMNVEV (reference sequence). The CDR3 sequence is 15 residues long. Between the trimmed V and J ends, which lost 1 base and 3 bases, there was a span of 12 bases. The CDR3 DNA reads as TGTGCCAGCAGTTTATACGGACCAGGGGACACTGAAGCTTTCTTT. It is translated as CASSLYGPGDTEAFF.

The rearrangement joins TRBV6-6 to TRBJ2-6; maybe TRBD1 (5 bases). V was trimmed by 7 bases and J by 1 base, leaving 11 bases between them. Per germline, CDR1 MNHNY and CDR2 SVGAGI (reference sequence). This CDR3 contains 15 residues. The CDR3 protein is CASTPQASGANVLTF. The CDR3 bases are TGTGCCAGCACCCCACAGGCTTCTGGGGCCAACGTCCTGACTTTC.

The rearrangement uses TRBV13 and TRBJ2-7, with unresolved D. CDR3 length: 15 residues. Germline loops: CDR1 PRHDT, CDR2 FYEKMQ (reference sequence). Between the trimmed V and J ends, which lost 0 bases and 2 bases, there was a span of 11 bases. The CDR3 protein is CASSLGRQATYEQYF. For the CDR3, the DNA is TGTGCCAGCAGCTTAGGCAGGCAGGCCACCTACGAGCAGTACTTC.

For the CDR3, the DNA is TGCAGCGGTAAGGGACTAGCAGATACGCAGTATTTT. Translating it yields CSGKGLADTQYF. J is TRBJ2-3 and V is TRBV29-1; 8 nucleotides line up with TRBD2. Germline assignment: CDR1 SQVTM and CDR2 ANQGSEA. The CDR3 length is 12 residues. Trimming cost V 7 bases and J 4 bases; bases outside gene matches: 4.

A few counts support this clone. V gene TRBV15 combines with J gene TRBJ2-5; TRBD2 matches 10 bases. Germline V CDR1 and CDR2: LNHNV, YYDKDF (reference sequence). This CDR3 spans 17 amino acids. Trimming at V came to 0 bases and at J to 2 bases, leaving 6 bases not matched to a gene. The CDR3 region has the DNA TGTGCCACCAGCAGAGAGGGGGGACTAGCGAGACAAGAGACCCAGTACTTC. This codes for CATSREGGLARQETQYF.

The V gene is TRBV28, the J gene TRBJ2-5, with D possibly matching TRBD1 (5 bases). The ends were cut back, 3 bases at V and 4 bases at J, with 9 bases in the middle. This CDR3 is built from 13 residues. Germline V CDR1 and CDR2: MDHEN, SYDVKM. The CDR3 DNA is TGTGCCAGCAGTTTGGGCAGGGTAGAGACCCAGTACTTC. Amino acids: CASSLGRVETQYF.

The genes are TRBV2 and TRBJ1-3; a possible D gene is TRBD1 (5 bases). The CDR3 runs 15 residues. Trimming pared 4 bases from V and 0 bases from J, leaving 10 bases between. Germline-derived CDR1 and CDR2 are SNHLY and FYNNEI. CDR3 coding DNA: TGTGCCAGCAGTGCTGGACACCTCTCTGGAAACACCATATATTTT. Encoded protein: CASSAGHLSGNTIYF.